The clone carrying this T cell receptor beta chain showed up just a few times. Antigen: not known. Trimming stripped 3 bases from V and 3 bases from J, with 16 bases between. Germline V CDR1 and CDR2: SQVTM, ANQGSEA. The CDR3 contains 15 residues. This record belongs to a study of T cells in Graves' hyperthyroidism and ophthalmopathy. General study points: Expanded thyroid clonotypes (above 0.001) were mostly also found in blood.

TCR beta CDR3 sequences were amplified from RNA transcripts. The study used the HTBI primer set for a first-round RT-PCR of the TCR CDR3. TCRdb re-called the multiplex PCR reads with MiXCR, one entry per CDR3 protein. The sample carries over 500,000 distinct CDR3 sequences, approximately 16% recorded once. The specimen sequenced was blood. The chain employs TRBV29-1 and TRBJ2-3; maybe TRBD2 (6 bases). The sequence came from a woman aged 30 to 39 with Graves' ophthalmopathy. The CDR3 DNA sequence: TGCAGCGTTGAGTGGGGACGGGGAGGAACAGATACGCAGTATTTT. Translating it yields CSVEWGRGGTDTQYF.